These T cell receptor beta chains were read from a single sample in a study of OX40 agonist ivuxolimab in advanced cancers. The assay was immunoSEQ multiplex PCR, and TCRdb's table has in-frame clones only and misses some. Among some 41,000 clones listed, nearly 90% were seen once. This specimen was CD4+ or CD8+ T cells sorted from blood, taken in a trial of the OX40 agonist ivuxolimab. These receptors originate from an adult with an advanced solid tumor such as melanoma, head and neck, liver or kidney cancer. Each CDR3 is given with its conserved first and last residue. A D gene is named only where the DNA matches it firmly. The listing skips clone size in some rows; elsewhere it reads once, few, many or a size class.

CASSAGTSGNNEQFF | TGTGCCAGCAGTGCAGGGACTAGCGGAAACAATGAGCAGTTCTTC | TRBV6-4 | - | TRBD2 | TRBJ2-1
CASSLWTTGGLFF | TGTGCCAGCAGTTTATGGACCACCGGGGGGCTGTTTTTT | TRBV27 | - | - | TRBJ2-2
CASGSGTSGTGELFF | TGTGCCAGCGGGTCCGGGACGTCGGGCACCGGGGAGCTGTTTTTT | TRBV9 | - | - | TRBJ2-2
CASSQYMGGVAFF | TGTGCCAGCAGCCAATACATGGGCGGGGTAGCTTTCTTT | TRBV14 | - | - | TRBJ1-1
CASSPRTSGSYEQYF | TGTGCCAGCTCACCTCGGACTAGCGGGAGCTACGAGCAGTACTTC | TRBV18 | - | TRBD2 | TRBJ2-7
CAWSPPVGTQYF | TGTGCCTGGAGCCCTCCAGTGGGGACCCAGTACTTC | TRBV30 | - | - | TRBJ2-5
CASRPLGTRHRDEQFF | TGTGCCAGTAGACCCCTCGGGACTAGGCATAGGGATGAGCAGTTCTTC | TRBV19 | - | TRBD2 | TRBJ2-1
CASSSVANYGYTF | TGTGCCAGCAGTTCCGTAGCTAACTATGGCTACACCTTC | TRBV27 | once | - | TRBJ1-2
CASSLVHEQYF | TGTGCCAGCAGCTTAGTGCACGAGCAGTACTTC | TRBV7-8 | - | - | TRBJ2-7
CASSTVLNQPQHF | TGTGCCAGCAGTACGGTTCTAAATCAGCCCCAGCATTTT | TRBV6-5 | - | - | TRBJ1-5
CAWARNYEQYF | TGTGCCTGGGCCCGGAACTACGAGCAGTACTTC | TRBV30 | - | - | TRBJ2-7
CASSLFRSGTGVDTEAFF | TGTGCCAGCAGCTTATTTAGATCGGGGACAGGGGTGGACACTGAAGCTTTCTTT | TRBV7-8 | - | TRBD1 | TRBJ1-1
CASSYLAGETYEQYF | TGTGCCAGCAGTTATCTCGCGGGAGAAACCTACGAGCAGTACTTC | TRBV6-5 | - | TRBD2 | TRBJ2-7
CASIMDRVDEQFF | TGTGCCAGCATCATGGACAGGGTCGATGAGCAGTTCTTC | TRBV6-1 | - | TRBD1 | TRBJ2-1
CASSLVGAGTEAFF | TGCGCCAGCAGCTTGGTGGGGGCTGGCACTGAAGCTTTCTTT | TRBV5-1 | - | - | TRBJ1-1
CASSRPPLLAGGRETQYF | TGCGCCAGCAGCCGGCCCCCTCTACTAGCGGGAGGTAGAGAGACCCAGTACTTC | TRBV4-1 | - | TRBD2 | TRBJ2-5
CASSLSTGVRNEQFF | TGTGCCAGTAGTCTGTCGACAGGGGTGCGCAATGAGCAGTTCTTC | TRBV19 | - | TRBD1 | TRBJ2-1
CASSTSYETQYF | TGTGCCAGCTCAACAAGTTATGAGACCCAGTACTTC | TRBV18 | - | - | TRBJ2-5
CASSPHGAEYNEQFF | TGTGCCAGCAGCCCCCACGGGGCGGAATACAATGAGCAGTTCTTC | TRBV9 | - | - | TRBJ2-1
CASGGRIRSPLHF | TGTGCCAGCGGAGGCAGGATAAGATCACCCCTCCACTTT | TRBV2 | - | - | TRBJ1-6
CASSESGEGYKQFF | TGCGCCAGCAGTGAGTCGGGGGAGGGTTACAAGCAGTTCTTC | TRBV10-2 | - | TRBD2 | TRBJ2-1
CASSQEGFNEKLFF | TGTGCCAGCAGCCAAGAAGGATTTAATGAAAAACTGTTTTTT | TRBV5-5 | - | - | TRBJ1-4
CASSFGARRTGELFF | TGTGCCAGCAGCTTCGGAGCCAGACGCACCGGGGAGCTGTTTTTT | TRBV7-9 | - | - | TRBJ2-2
CASWSRTEAFF | TGTGCCAGCTGGTCGCGCACTGAAGCTTTCTTT | TRBV6-5 | - | - | TRBJ1-1
CARDGPYNEQFF | TGTGCCCGGGACGGTCCCTACAATGAGCAGTTCTTC | TRBV30 | - | - | TRBJ2-1
CASSSTIQGFGELFF | TGTGCCAGCAGCTCCACCATACAGGGTTTCGGGGAGCTGTTTTTT | TRBV7-3 | once | - | TRBJ2-2
CASSWTVQETQYF | TGCGCCAGCAGCTGGACAGTTCAAGAGACCCAGTACTTC | TRBV5-1 | - | - | TRBJ2-5
CASRNTGVETQYF | TGTGCCAGCAGAAATACAGGGGTCGAGACCCAGTACTTC | TRBV27 | - | TRBD1 | TRBJ2-5
CSVLRTSGRAQGEQFF | TGCAGCGTTCTTAGGACTAGCGGGAGGGCCCAGGGTGAGCAGTTCTTC | TRBV29-1 | - | TRBD2 | TRBJ2-1
CASRGLENSGNTIYF | TGTGCCAGCAGGGGACTGGAAAACTCTGGAAACACCATATATTTT | TRBV6-6 | - | - | TRBJ1-3
CASSLFGQGAQSYEQYF | TGTGCCAGCAGCTTATTTGGGCAGGGGGCCCAATCCTACGAGCAGTACTTC | TRBV7-9 | - | TRBD1 | TRBJ2-7
CASSAGLLAYEQYF | TGTGCCAGCTCAGCAGGGTTACTTGCCTACGAGCAGTACTTC | TRBV18 | - | - | TRBJ2-7
CASSLKGQGAYEQYF | TGTGCCAGCAGCTTAAAGGGACAGGGGGCCTACGAGCAGTACTTC | TRBV7-9 | - | TRBD1 | TRBJ2-7
CATSRDTGGAIDNEQFF | TGTGCCACCAGCAGAGATACGGGCGGGGCCATTGACAATGAGCAGTTCTTC | TRBV15 | - | - | TRBJ2-1
CASSMDRTYEQYF | TGTGCCAGCAGTATGGACAGAACCTACGAGCAGTACTTC | TRBV2 | - | - | TRBJ2-7
CASSEDRASEQYF | TGCGCCAGCAGCGAGGACAGGGCTAGCGAGCAGTACTTC | TRBV5-1 | - | TRBD1 | TRBJ2-7
CASSLPPGIENGYTF | TGTGCCAGCAGCTTGCCCCCGGGCATAGAAAATGGCTACACCTTC | TRBV5-4 | - | - | TRBJ1-2
CASSIGAQPKLYEQYF | TGTGCCAGTAGTATAGGTGCACAGCCAAAACTCTACGAGCAGTACTTC | TRBV19 | - | - | TRBJ2-7
CASSPLAFTDTQYF | TGTGCCAGTAGTCCGTTGGCCTTCACAGATACGCAGTATTTT | TRBV19 | - | - | TRBJ2-3
CASRGTGTTVGGYTF | TGTGCCAGCAGGGGGACAGGGACCACAGTTGGTGGCTACACCTTC | TRBV28 | - | TRBD1 | TRBJ1-2
CASKAGSSPLHF | TGTGCCAGCAAGGCCGGTAGTTCACCCCTCCACTTT | TRBV28 | - | - | TRBJ1-6
CASSIGGGANVLTF | TGTGCCAGTAGTATAGGTGGTGGGGCCAACGTCCTGACTTTC | TRBV19 | once | - | TRBJ2-6
CASRTGATGTDTQYF | TGTGCCAGTAGGACCGGGGCCACGGGCACAGATACGCAGTATTTT | TRBV19 | - | - | TRBJ2-3
CASSETFWETQYF | TGTGCCAGCAGTGAGACCTTCTGGGAGACCCAGTACTTC | TRBV6-1 | - | - | TRBJ2-5
CASSQAPDRALHEQYF | TGCGCCAGCAGCCAAGCCCCGGACAGGGCCCTCCACGAGCAGTACTTC | TRBV4-1 | - | TRBD1 | TRBJ2-7
CASRSQGGVLDEQYF | TGTGCCAGTAGATCTCAGGGAGGGGTGTTGGACGAGCAGTACTTC | TRBV19 | - | TRBD2 | TRBJ2-7
CASSPGRITSTDTQYF | TGTGCCAGCAGCCCCGGTAGGATCACTAGCACAGATACGCAGTATTTT | TRBV2 | - | - | TRBJ2-3
CSVKIRPYEQYF | TGCAGCGTTAAAATCAGGCCCTACGAGCAGTACTTC | TRBV29-1 | - | - | TRBJ2-7
CASSFTPLAGVVDTQYF | TGTGCCAGCAGTTTTACTCCACTAGCGGGAGTAGTAGATACGCAGTATTTT | TRBV27 | - | TRBD2 | TRBJ2-3
CASSGLPMPGTEAFF | TGCGCCAGCAGTGGGCTTCCAATGCCGGGCACTGAAGCTTTCTTT | TRBV10-1 | - | - | TRBJ1-1
CASRMDQGSEQYF | TGTGCCAGCCGTATGGACCAGGGAAGCGAGCAGTACTTC | TRBV28 | - | - | TRBJ2-7
CASSSRDSYEQYF | TGTGCCAGCAGTTCGCGGGACAGCTACGAGCAGTACTTC | TRBV27 | - | - | TRBJ2-7